These T cell receptor beta chains were read from a single sample in a study of shared clonotypes between healthy human individuals. Assay used: immunoSEQ multiplex PCR; TCRdb lists only in-frame clones, some missing. The sample carries millions of clones, roughly 91% recorded once. The sample consisted of naive CD8+ T cells from PBMCs. The source of these receptors is a man between 18 and 29 years old in good health. Some clones in this sample may be carry-over from other donors' samples. Both conserved end residues are part of each CDR3. A D gene is named only where the DNA matches it firmly. Clone size is not always given. Where it is, it says once, few, many or a class for expanded clones.

j_gene,d_gene,abundance,v_gene,CDR3nt,CDR3aa
TRBJ2-7,-,-,TRBV29-1,TGCAGCGTTGTACCCCCGAGGACCTACGAGCAGTACTTC,CSVVPPRTYEQYF
TRBJ2-1,TRBD2,-,TRBV5-4,TGTGCCAGCAGCTCGTCGAAAGCGGGGGCTTACAATGAGCAGTTCTTC,CASSSSKAGAYNEQFF
TRBJ1-1,TRBD1,-,TRBV7-9,TGTGCCAGCAGCTTAGTTTTTACAGGGGAAGGAGCTTTCTTT,CASSLVFTGEGAFF
TRBJ2-7,TRBD1,-,TRBV2,TGTGCCAGCACTAACCCGGGACAGGCCTACGAGCAGTACTTC,CASTNPGQAYEQYF
TRBJ1-2,-,-,TRBV12-5,TGTGCTAGTGGTTTGCCGTCGACAGATAGCTATGGCTACACCTTC,CASGLPSTDSYGYTF
TRBJ1-1,-,-,TRBV7-6,TGTGCCAGCAGCATAAACAAGGGCACTGAAGCTTTCTTT,CASSINKGTEAFF
TRBJ2-7,TRBD1,once,TRBV28,TGTGCCAGCGGGACAGTGACTTCCTACGAGCAGTACTTC,CASGTVTSYEQYF
TRBJ2-3,-,-,TRBV9,TGTGCCAGCAGCCTTGGGTCATCCAAGGGGGATACGCAGTATTTT,CASSLGSSKGDTQYF
TRBJ2-2,TRBD2,-,TRBV9,TGTGCCAGCAGTGCTCCATCGATCCTAGCGGGAGTAATCGGGGAGCTGTTTTTT,CASSAPSILAGVIGELFF
TRBJ1-1,-,-,TRBV7-9,TGTGCCAGCAGCTCTTGGGGGATCATGAACACTGAAGCTTTCTTT,CASSSWGIMNTEAFF
TRBJ2-2,-,-,TRBV27,TGTGCCAGCAGTTCCACGGAAGCGGGTCCCCGAAATGGGGAGCTGTTTTTT,CASSSTEAGPRNGELFF
TRBJ1-2,TRBD1,-,TRBV6-1,TGTGCCAGCAGTGCACCGGGACAGGGAGTAGGCTACACCTTC,CASSAPGQGVGYTF
TRBJ1-5,TRBD1,-,TRBV4-2,TGTGCCAGCAGCCAAGGGGCAACAGGGGGCGGGTTGGATCAGCCCCAGCATTTT,CASSQGATGGGLDQPQHF
TRBJ1-5,-,-,TRBV2,TGTGCCAGCAGTGAAGAAGGCCTCTATAGCAATCAGCCCCAGCATTTT,CASSEEGLYSNQPQHF
TRBJ1-5,-,-,TRBV28,TGTGCCAGCACCCTCAAGGGCAATCAGCCCCAGCATTTT,CASTLKGNQPQHF
TRBJ2-2,-,-,TRBV6-4,TGTGCCAGCAGTGTGGAACACACCGGGGAGCTGTTTTTT,CASSVEHTGELFF
TRBJ1-1,-,-,TRBV28,TGTGCCAGCGACCCTACAGGACCAGTGAACACTGAAGCTTTCTTT,CASDPTGPVNTEAFF
TRBJ1-1,-,-,TRBV18,TGTGCCAGCTCACCGTCGGGCACCTTGAACACTGAAGCTTTCTTT,CASSPSGTLNTEAFF
TRBJ1-3,-,-,TRBV28,TGTGCCAGCAGTTTAGCAGGGGCGGACACCATATATTTT,CASSLAGADTIYF
TRBJ2-7,TRBD1,-,TRBV7-9,TGTGCCAGCACCTATACCAGGGGGTATGGCGAGCAGTACTTC,CASTYTRGYGEQYF
TRBJ1-1,TRBD1,once,TRBV6-4,TGTGCCAGCAGGGACAGGGGGCTCGGTGAAGCTTTCTTT,CASRDRGLGEAFF
TRBJ1-4,-,-,TRBV7-9,TGTGCCAGCGGCCCTAATGAAAAACTGTTTTTT,CASGPNEKLFF
TRBJ2-1,-,once,TRBV28,TGTGCCAGCAGTTTGGACAGTGGGGGCAATGAGCAGTTCTTC,CASSLDSGGNEQFF
TRBJ1-1,-,-,TRBV6-6,TGTGCCAGCAGTTACTCAAAGACGTACACTGAAGCTTTCTTT,CASSYSKTYTEAFF
TRBJ2-1,TRBD2,-,TRBV6-5,TGTGCCAGCACCCCTGGGGGAGGGCCCGGCGGTGAGCAGTTCTTC,CASTPGGGPGGEQFF
TRBJ1-4,-,-,TRBV15,TGTGCCACCGGGCCGGATGGTCTTAATGAAAAACTGTTTTTT,CATGPDGLNEKLFF
TRBJ1-1,TRBD1,-,TRBV5-1,TGCGCCAGCAGCGGCCCGGGACAGGGAAGGATGTACACTGAAGCTTTCTTT,CASSGPGQGRMYTEAFF
TRBJ2-7,-,few,TRBV7-9,TGTGCCAGCAGCCCATCCCAGGTGACCTACGAGCAGTACTTC,CASSPSQVTYEQYF
TRBJ2-3,TRBD2,-,TRBV15,TGTGCCACCAGCAGAGGGACTAGCGGAAGCACAGATACGCAGTATTTT,CATSRGTSGSTDTQYF
TRBJ2-1,-,-,TRBV7-9,TGTGCCAGCACTTCCGGCGGAGACGGCAATGAGCAGTTCTTC,CASTSGGDGNEQFF
TRBJ1-1,TRBD1,-,TRBV9,TGTGCCAGCAGCGCGACAGGGGAGGACACTGAAGCTTTCTTT,CASSATGEDTEAFF
TRBJ2-7,-,-,TRBV27,TGTGCCAGCAGTTTATCAGGGGGAGGGACCACCTACGAGCAGTACTTC,CASSLSGGGTTYEQYF
TRBJ2-7,-,-,TRBV5-6,TGTGCCAGCAAAGACCGCTACGAGCAGTACTTC,CASKDRYEQYF
TRBJ1-1,-,-,TRBV10-3,TGTGCCATCAGTGATGGTGCGAGAATGAACACTGAAGCTTTCTTT,CAISDGARMNTEAFF
TRBJ2-2,TRBD1,-,TRBV6-1,TGTGCCAGCAGTGAAGGCAGGGGGACACTCACGAACACCGGGGAGCTGTTTTTT,CASSEGRGTLTNTGELFF
TRBJ2-7,-,-,TRBV4-3,TGCGCCAGCAGCCAAGTGACAGGAGTCTACTACGAGCAGTACTTC,CASSQVTGVYYEQYF
TRBJ2-7,-,-,TRBV14,TGTGCCAGCAGCCAGGACCAGGGGCCGTCCTACGAGCAGTACTTC,CASSQDQGPSYEQYF
TRBJ1-2,-,-,TRBV9,TGTGCCAGCAGCTCGATACAGGGCCGGTATGGCTACACCTTC,CASSSIQGRYGYTF
TRBJ2-7,TRBD2,-,TRBV11-2,TGTGCCAGCAGCTGGCGATGGACTAGCGGGTCCAGCTCCTACGAGCAGTACTTC,CASSWRWTSGSSSYEQYF
TRBJ2-1,-,-,TRBV28,TGTGCCAGCAGGTACGCTGGCACGGGGAATGAGCAGTTCTTC,CASRYAGTGNEQFF
TRBJ2-3,-,-,TRBV21-1,TGTGCCAGCAGCGACACAGACGGGACCCGCACAGATACGCAGTATTTT,CASSDTDGTRTDTQYF
TRBJ1-4,TRBD1,-,TRBV27,TGTGCCAGCAGTCTAGGGACAGGGGTAAATGAAAAACTGTTTTTT,CASSLGTGVNEKLFF
TRBJ2-1,-,-,TRBV5-1,TGCGCCAGCAACTTAGAAAGGGGTGCCTACAATGAGCAGTTCTTC,CASNLERGAYNEQFF
TRBJ1-2,TRBD1,-,TRBV18,TGTGCCAGCTCACCACTAGGACAGGGGGCGTATGGCTACACCTTC,CASSPLGQGAYGYTF
TRBJ1-2,-,few,TRBV27,TGTGCCAGCAGTTTACACGCCAGAGCTAACTATGGCTACACCTTC,CASSLHARANYGYTF
TRBJ2-3,TRBD1,-,TRBV2,TGTGCCAGCACCGGATCGAGGGACAGAGCTATCCGCACCACAGATACGCAGTATTTT,CASTGSRDRAIRTTDTQYF
TRBJ2-6,-,-,TRBV5-6,TGTGCCAGCAGCCACGGGGCAGGGATCTCTGGGGCCAACGTCCTGACTTTC,CASSHGAGISGANVLTF
TRBJ1-1,-,-,TRBV6-5,TGTGCCAGCAGAGGACAGTTCATGAACACTGAAGCTTTCTTT,CASRGQFMNTEAFF
TRBJ2-3,TRBD1,-,TRBV27,TGTGCCAGCAGTGCCCGGGACAGGGTTTCAGATACGCAGTATTTT,CASSARDRVSDTQYF
TRBJ2-3,-,-,TRBV27,TGTGCCAGCAGTTTTGGGTGGCGGAGCACAGATACGCAGTATTTT,CASSFGWRSTDTQYF
TRBJ1-4,TRBD1,-,TRBV6-1,TGTGCCAGCAGTGAAGGAAGGACAGGGAATGAAAAACTGTTTTTT,CASSEGRTGNEKLFF
TRBJ2-5,-,-,TRBV2,TGTGCCAGCAGCCCAACCGGGGTACAAGAGACCCAGTACTTC,CASSPTGVQETQYF
TRBJ2-3,-,-,TRBV6-5,TGTGCCAGCAGTTTTGGAGGAACAGATACGCAGTATTTT,CASSFGGTDTQYF